Reported below is one T cell receptor beta chain. What it binds is unknown. TCRdb's copy holds only in-frame clones and misses some; the assay was immunoSEQ multiplex PCR. This sample has approximately 30,000 clones; about 88% occur once, and the top ten carry about 6.6%. This specimen belongs to a study of T cell responses to AZD1222 COVID-19 vaccine. As for the study in general: Researchers grouped second doses given at about 4 or about 12 weeks into one pool. Findings and limits, study-wide: White British donors predominated, females outnumbered males, and clonal diversity was possibly underestimated. Across spike, vaccine-associated CD4 TCRs were found, dominant at 160-218 and 743-854. Repertoires were collected only later (after the peak T cell response had occurred).

V lost 3 bases and J lost 3, with 12 bases in between. CDR3 length: 16 residues. CDR1 is SGHAT, CDR2 FQDESV, per germline (reference sequence). The clonotype comes from an adult in good health. V gene TRBV11-1 combines with J gene TRBJ1-6, with D tentatively TRBD1 (6 bases). The source was peripheral blood, collected on day 0 of AZD1222 vaccination. The CDR3, as DNA: TGTGCCAGCAGCTTTTTCCGGGACAACTATAATTCACCCCTCCACTTT. Protein product: CASSFFRDNYNSPLHF.